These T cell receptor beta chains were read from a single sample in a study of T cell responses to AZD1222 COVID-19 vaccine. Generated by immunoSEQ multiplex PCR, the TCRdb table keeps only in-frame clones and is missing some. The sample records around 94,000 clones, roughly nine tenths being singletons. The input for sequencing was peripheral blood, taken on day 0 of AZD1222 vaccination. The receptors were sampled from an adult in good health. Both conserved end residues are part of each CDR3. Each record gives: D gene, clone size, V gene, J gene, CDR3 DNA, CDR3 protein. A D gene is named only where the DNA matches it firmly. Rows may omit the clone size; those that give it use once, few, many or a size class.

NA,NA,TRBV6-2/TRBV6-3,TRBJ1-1,TGTGCCAGCAGTTACAAGTACACTGAAGCTTTCTTT,CASSYKYTEAFF
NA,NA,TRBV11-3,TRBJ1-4,TGTGCCAGCAGCCCTCTTCCTGAAAAACTGTTTTTT,CASSPLPEKLFF
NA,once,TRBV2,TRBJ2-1,TGTGCCAGCAAGGGGATCCAGGGTAGGTCCTACAATGAGCAGTTCTTC,CASKGIQGRSYNEQFF
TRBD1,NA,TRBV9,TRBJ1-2,TGTGCCAGCAGCGGTCAGGGGGTGGACTATGGCTACACCTTC,CASSGQGVDYGYTF
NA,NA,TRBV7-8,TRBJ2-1,TGTGCCAGCAGCCCCACAGCGGGTCATTCCTGGAGCTCCTACAATGAGCAGTTCTTC,CASSPTAGHSWSSYNEQFF
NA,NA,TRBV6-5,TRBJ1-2,TGTGCCAGCAGTTACCGACGTGGGGGTGGCTACACCTTC,CASSYRRGGGYTF
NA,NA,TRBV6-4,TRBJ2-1,TGTGCCAGCAGTGAGACTGGCTACAATGAGCAGTTCTTC,CASSETGYNEQFF
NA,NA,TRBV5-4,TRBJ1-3,TGTGCCAGCAGCTTGGCCATGGGGAACACCATATATTTT,CASSLAMGNTIYF
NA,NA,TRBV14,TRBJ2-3,TGTGCCAGCAGCCATACGGAAGCGCAGTATTTT,CASSHTEAQYF
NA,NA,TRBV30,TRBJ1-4,TGTGCCTGGCGAAGGCCGGGAGAGGGTGAAAAACTGTTTTTT,CAWRRPGEGEKLFF
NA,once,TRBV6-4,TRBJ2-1,TGTGCCAGCAGTGACGGTTCCAACAATGAGCAGTTCTTC,CASSDGSNNEQFF
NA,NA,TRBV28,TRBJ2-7,TGTGCCAGCAGTTTACAGGGGGGCACCTACGAGCAGTACTTC,CASSLQGGTYEQYF
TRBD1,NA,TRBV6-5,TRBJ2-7,TGTGCCAGCAGCGGATTGACAGGGAGCTACGAGCAGTACTTC,CASSGLTGSYEQYF
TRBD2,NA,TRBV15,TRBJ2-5,TGTGCCACCAGCAGGGCTAGCGGGGGGTCAGAGACCCAGTACTTC,CATSRASGGSETQYF
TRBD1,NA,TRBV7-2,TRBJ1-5,TGTGCCAGCAGCAGATGGACAGGGGACAATCAGCCCCAGCATTTT,CASSRWTGDNQPQHF
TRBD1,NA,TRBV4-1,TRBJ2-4,TGCGCCAGCAGTCCAGGGGGTGCAAACATTCAGTACTTC,CASSPGGANIQYF
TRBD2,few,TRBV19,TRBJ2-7,TGTGCCAGTAGTATTGGGGGACTAGCCTACGAGCAGTACTTC,CASSIGGLAYEQYF
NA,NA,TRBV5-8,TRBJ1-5,TGTGCCAGCAGCTTGAGGGGGGGCGGTCAGCCCCAGCATTTT,CASSLRGGGQPQHF